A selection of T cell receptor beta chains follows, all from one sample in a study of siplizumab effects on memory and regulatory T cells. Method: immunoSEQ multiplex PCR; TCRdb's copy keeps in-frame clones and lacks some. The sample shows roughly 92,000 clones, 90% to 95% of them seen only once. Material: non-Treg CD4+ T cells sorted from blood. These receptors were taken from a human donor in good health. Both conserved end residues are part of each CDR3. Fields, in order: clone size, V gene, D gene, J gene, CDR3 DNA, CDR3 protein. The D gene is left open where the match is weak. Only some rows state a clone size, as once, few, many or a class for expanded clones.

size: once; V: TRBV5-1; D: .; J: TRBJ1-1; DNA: TGCGCCAGCAGCTTGGCAGAAAGGTATGAAGCTTTCTTT; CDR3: CASSLAERYEAFF
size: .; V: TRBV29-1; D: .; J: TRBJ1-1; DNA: TGCAGCGTTAGTAGTGGTGGTCAGAACACTGAAGCTTTCTTT; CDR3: CSVSSGGQNTEAFF
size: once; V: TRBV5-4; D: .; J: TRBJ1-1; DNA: TGTGCCAGCAGCTTGGGTATGAACACTGAAGCTTTCTTT; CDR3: CASSLGMNTEAFF
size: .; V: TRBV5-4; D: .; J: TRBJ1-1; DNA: TGTGCCAGCAGCTGGGACCGATTCGAAGCTTTCTTT; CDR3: CASSWDRFEAFF
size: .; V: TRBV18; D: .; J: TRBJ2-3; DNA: TGTGCCAGCTCCCCGGGACAAGGTCCAGATACGCAGTATTTT; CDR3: CASSPGQGPDTQYF
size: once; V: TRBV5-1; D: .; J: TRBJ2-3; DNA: TGCGCCAGCAGCTCCGCCGGCTCGGATACGCAGTATTTT; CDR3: CASSSAGSDTQYF
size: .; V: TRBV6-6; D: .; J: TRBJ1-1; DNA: TGTGCCAGCAGTTACCGGTCCTACACTGAAGCTTTCTTT; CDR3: CASSYRSYTEAFF
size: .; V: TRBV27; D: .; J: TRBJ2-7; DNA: TGTGCCAGCACTACTACAAAACAGGGGACTTTTTACGAGCAGTACTTC; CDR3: CASTTTKQGTFYEQYF
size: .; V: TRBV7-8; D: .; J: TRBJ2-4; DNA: TGTGCCAGCAGCTTAGGCAGGGAGGGTTCGGACAGAAACATTCAGTACTTC; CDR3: CASSLGREGSDRNIQYF
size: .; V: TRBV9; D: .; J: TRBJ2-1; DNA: TGTGCCAGCAGCGCAAATTTTTGGAATGAGCAGTTCTTC; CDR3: CASSANFWNEQFF
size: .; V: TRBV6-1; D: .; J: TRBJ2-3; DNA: TGTGCCAGCAGTGTTAGTGTCGGTCCAGATACGCAGTATTTT; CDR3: CASSVSVGPDTQYF
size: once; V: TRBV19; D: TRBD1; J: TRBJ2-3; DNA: TGTGCCAGTAGTAGGGCCCAGGGGGCGCGAATAGATACGCAGTATTTT; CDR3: CASSRAQGARIDTQYF
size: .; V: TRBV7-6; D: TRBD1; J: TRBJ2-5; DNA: TGTGCCAGCAGCTTAGGGACAGGGGTAGAGACCCAGTACTTC; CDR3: CASSLGTGVETQYF
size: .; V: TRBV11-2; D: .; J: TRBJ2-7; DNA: TGTGCCAGCAGCTTAGCTTTGTACGAGCAGTACTTC; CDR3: CASSLALYEQYF
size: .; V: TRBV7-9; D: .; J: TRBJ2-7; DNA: TGTGCCAGCAGCCCCTGGCGTGTAAGCGAGCAGTACTTC; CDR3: CASSPWRVSEQYF